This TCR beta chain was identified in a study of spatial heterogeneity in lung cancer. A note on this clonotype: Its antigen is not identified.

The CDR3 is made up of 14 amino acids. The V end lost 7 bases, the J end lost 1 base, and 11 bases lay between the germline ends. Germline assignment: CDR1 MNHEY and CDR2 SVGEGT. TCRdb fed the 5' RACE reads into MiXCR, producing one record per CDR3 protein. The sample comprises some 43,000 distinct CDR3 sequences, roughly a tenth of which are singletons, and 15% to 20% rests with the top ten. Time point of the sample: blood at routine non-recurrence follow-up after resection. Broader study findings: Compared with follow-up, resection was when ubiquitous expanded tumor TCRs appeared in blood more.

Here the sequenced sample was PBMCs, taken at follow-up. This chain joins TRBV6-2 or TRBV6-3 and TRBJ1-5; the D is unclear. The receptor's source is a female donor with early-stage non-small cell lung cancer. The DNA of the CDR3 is TGTGCCAGCACCCTAGGTGGGAGCAATCAGCCCCAGCATTTT. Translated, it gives CASTLGGSNQPQHF.